This TCR beta chain was sequenced during a study of cytomegalovirus exposure and HLA in healthy donors. Study-level findings and limits: According to a subsequent analysis, TCR clusters from the first cohort were inclined to appear together in the roughly 120 validation repertoires. Many donors carried some public TCRs, although rarity characterized most TCR sequences.

Note on this clone: What it recognizes is unknown.

Trimming left V 4 bases short and J 1 base short, with 19 bases between. This CDR3 comprises 17 residues. Germline CDR1 and CDR2: SGHRS and YFSETQ. Generated by immunoSEQ multiplex PCR, the TCRdb table keeps only in-frame clones and is missing some. The sample records about 160,000 clones, 95% to 96% being singletons. The chain employs TRBV5-1 and TRBJ2-3, with TRBD2 as a possible D gene (7 bases). The sequenced sample consisted of PBMCs. This receptor was identified in a young woman in good health and CMV-seronegative. The CDR3 protein is CASSRGGGGVGTDTQYF. The CDR3 DNA reads TGCGCCAGCAGCCGCGGGGGCGGGGGAGTGGGCACAGATACGCAGTATTTT.